Each of the 5 T cell receptor beta chains below was sequenced from the same sample in a study of OX40 agonist ivuxolimab in advanced cancers. Sequencing was performed with immunoSEQ multiplex PCR; in TCRdb, only in-frame clones are kept and a portion is missing. The sample carries over 55,000 clones, about 89% recorded once. The sequenced sample was CD4+ or CD8+ T cells sorted from blood, obtained in a trial of the OX40 agonist ivuxolimab. The source of these receptors is an adult with an advanced solid tumor such as melanoma, head and neck, liver or kidney cancer.

This chain joins TRBV4-3 and TRBJ1-4, with 9 bases fitting TRBD1. The CDR3 spans 19 residues. With 0 bases clipped from V and 2 bases from J, the junction kept 10 bases outside the gene matches. Looked up from germline, CDR1 is LGHNA and CDR2 is YSLEER. The CDR3 here is CASSQDRRQGVGTNEKLFF. CDR3 DNA sequence: TGCGCCAGCAGCCAAGATAGGAGACAGGGGGTGGGGACTAATGAAAAACTGTTTTTT.

V gene TRBV15 combines with J gene TRBJ2-5, with a possible D match to TRBD2 (7 bases). CDR1 and CDR2 (germline): LNHNV, YYDKDF (reference sequence). This CDR3 is built from 15 residues. Trimming took off 0 bases at V and 5 bases at J, with 13 bases between the two ends. The CDR3 DNA reads as TGTGCCACCAGCAGAGATGGCGGGGGCCAGGAGACCCAGTACTTC. It specifies CATSRDGGGQETQYF.

The chain's CDR3 is CASSLFVAELVRDEQFF. The CDR3 DNA reads TGTGCCAGCAGTTTATTCGTGGCAGAGTTGGTAAGGGATGAGCAGTTCTTC. The V call is TRBV28, the J call TRBJ2-1; D gene unclear. Trimming left V 1 base short and J 8 bases short, with 21 bases between. The CDR3 is made up of 17 amino acids. Germline V gene lookup returns CDR1 MDHEN and CDR2 SYDVKM.

The chain joins TRBV10-3 to TRBJ2-5; 9 bases are a match to TRBD1. The CDR3 runs to 13 residues. Germline lookup yields CDR1 ENHRY and CDR2 SYGVKD. The CDR3 coding sequence is TGTGCGTCTCGGTGGACAGGGGAAGAGACCCAGTACTTC. Its protein is CASRWTGEETQYF.

This clone appeared a single time. The chain has TRBV4-2 and TRBJ2-7; 13 bases agree with TRBD2. V gave up 4 bases and J gave up 7 bases; unmatched junction bases: 10. The CDR3 runs to 16 residues. In germline, CDR1 is LGHNA, CDR2 YNFKEQ. The CDR3 nucleotides read TGTGCCAGCAGCCCGTCGACTAGCGGGGGGTCGGGGGAGCAGTACTTC. This gives the protein CASSPSTSGGSGEQYF.